The source of this TCR beta chain is a study of CD8+CD57+ T cells in acquired aplastic anemia. Study details: DNA recovered from sorted CD4+ and CD8+ cells had a mean of 3.2 ug. There were about 10.8 million reads, on average, for CD4+ cells from healthy donors.

This clonotype has only one observation. The antigen is not known. A read error may produce the germline difference seen at one junction end. Overall study findings and caveats: Patient and control CD8+ Simpson's diversity was not significantly different. Found in both controls and patients were approximately 30 CD8+ CDR3 sequences.

Genomic DNA was employed as the template in profiling TCR beta VDJ and CDR3. A single record per CDR3 protein comes from TCRdb applying MiXCR to the reads. The table records hundreds of thousands of distinct CDR3 sequences, 65% to 75% of them present only once. The sequence was obtained from a human donor in good health, serving as a control. Sequencing was performed on sorted CD4+, CD8+, or CD8+CD57+ T cells (not recorded which) from PBMCs.

CDR3 residues: CASSVSGNGNQTQHF. Written as DNA, the CDR3 is TGTGCCAGCAGTGTCTCGGGGAACGGGAATCAGACCCAGCATTTT. The chain joins TRBV7-3 to TRBJ1-5; D not resolved. Germline loops: CDR1 SGHTA, CDR2 FQGTGA. This CDR3 has 15 residues.